Each of the 28 T cell receptor beta chains below was sequenced from the same sample in a study of blood T cell repertoires in COVID-19. Sequencing was performed with immunoSEQ multiplex PCR; in TCRdb, only in-frame clones are kept and a portion is missing. The table records some 350,000 clones, about 90% of them present only once. The sequencing input was PBMCs or T cells enriched from blood (not recorded which). The receptors here all came from a man aged 30-40 years who had recovered from COVID-19.

In this sample, this clone turned up once. The rearrangement links TRBV19 to TRBJ1-5; D is perhaps TRBD1 (5 bases). Per germline, CDR1 LNHDA and CDR2 SQIVND (reference sequence). The CDR3 has 16 residues. V lost 7 bases to trimming and J lost 6 bases, with 22 bases between them. The CDR3 DNA reads TGTGCCAGTACCTATGAGGACGGGGGTGGGATTCAGCCCCAGCATTTT. Translating gives CASTYEDGGGIQPQHF.

This clone appeared once. The CDR3 spells CASSPPGGLGTGELFF. The CDR3 DNA reads as TGTGCCAGCTCACCACCGGGGGGGCTAGGCACCGGGGAGCTGTTTTTT. The chain uses TRBV18 and TRBJ2-2; a weak D match, TRBD2 (7 bases). V was shortened by 0 bases and J by 4 bases, with 12 bases between the two germline ends. CDR3 length: 16 amino acids. The V gene's germline CDR1 is KGHSH and CDR2 LQKENI.

The V and J genes are TRBV28 and TRBJ1-2; 7 positions match TRBD1. V shed 6 bases, J shed 5 bases, and the junction held 6 bases outside the gene matches. Germline values: CDR1 MDHEN, CDR2 SYDVKM. This CDR3 is built from 13 residues. DNA for the CDR3: TGTGCCAGCAGACAGGGGTTGTTGTATGGCTACACCTTC. It is translated as CASRQGLLYGYTF.

This clone was found once. The rearrangement joins TRBV5-5 to TRBJ1-5; the D is unclear. The V end was cut by 0 bases, the J end by 4 bases, with 5 bases between. Germline V gene sequence: CDR1 SGHKS, CDR2 YYEKEE (reference sequence). The CDR3 is made up of 13 amino acids. For the CDR3, the DNA is TGTGCCAGCAGCTTGGGAGAGAATCAGCCCCAGCATTTT. This translates into CASSLGENQPQHF.

The V gene is TRBV5-5, the J gene TRBJ2-5; 8 nucleotides match TRBD1. Germline-derived CDR1 and CDR2 are SGHKS and YYEKEE (reference sequence). V gave up 3 bases and J gave up 1 base; unmatched junction bases: 8. The length of the CDR3 is 16 residues. The CDR3 DNA sequence: TGTGCCAGCAGCTCCTCCTGGACAGGGAGCCAAGAGACCCAGTACTTC. Translating it yields CASSSSWTGSQETQYF.

The chain has TRBV6-5 and TRBJ2-3; D unclear. Germline V gives CDR1 MNHEY, CDR2 SVGAGI. The CDR3 spans 14 residues. The V end was cut by 2 bases, the J end by 2 bases, with 8 bases between. CDR3 loop: CASSYLPTTDTQYF. The CDR3 region has the DNA TGTGCCAGCAGTTACCTACCTACCACAGATACGCAGTATTTT.

The V gene is TRBV10-2, the J gene TRBJ1-1; TRBD1 matches 8 bases. Looked up from germline, CDR1 is WSHSY and CDR2 is SAAADI. The trim removed 8 bases at V and 1 base at J, leaving 9 bases unmatched. CDR3 length equals 15 residues. CDR3 nucleotides: TGCGCCAGCCCGGACAGGGTCACGTCGAACACTGAAGCTTTCTTT. This translates into CASPDRVTSNTEAFF.

This chain joins TRBV10-3 and TRBJ2-7, with D tentatively TRBD1 (6 bases). Looked up from germline, CDR1 is ENHRY and CDR2 is SYGVKD. The CDR3 has 16 amino acids. V gave up 3 bases and J gave up 2 bases, with 17 bases separating them. This chain's CDR3 is CAISDQNSQGAYEQYF. DNA for the CDR3: TGTGCCATCAGTGATCAGAATTCACAGGGAGCCTACGAGCAGTACTTC.

The gene calls are TRBV11-2 and TRBJ1-5; D possibly corresponds to TRBD1 (5 bases). The germline gives CDR1 SGHAT, CDR2 FQNNGV. V lost 1 base, J lost 0 bases, and 13 bases lay in between. This CDR3 region has 17 residues. The CDR3 spells CASSLGTGPVSNQPQHF. The CDR3 region has the DNA TGTGCCAGCAGCTTAGGTACAGGTCCAGTTAGCAATCAGCCCCAGCATTTT.

This clone was picked up one time. V and J are TRBV24-1 and TRBJ2-5; 12 nucleotides agree with TRBD1. Trimming at V came to 2 bases and at J to 5 bases, leaving 5 bases not matched to a gene. This CDR3 comprises 16 residues. Germline loops: CDR1 KGHDR, CDR2 SFDVKD. The CDR3 DNA reads TGTGCCACCAGTGATTCGGGACAGGGGGCAGGGGAGACCCAGTACTTC. It yields the protein CATSDSGQGAGETQYF.

The rearrangement joins TRBV5-5 to TRBJ2-7; D might be TRBD2 (6 bases). The CDR3 totals 17 residues. The germline CDR1 and CDR2 sequences are SGHKS and YYEKEE (reference sequence). Trimming stripped 0 bases from V and 2 bases from J, with 18 bases between. CDR3 sequence: CASSLVGTSRPPYEQYF. Written as DNA, the CDR3 is TGTGCCAGCAGCTTGGTTGGAACTAGCCGTCCCCCCTACGAGCAGTACTTC.

This clone showed up just once. The chain is built from TRBV19 and TRBJ1-1; no firm D call. Trimming removed 8 bases from V and 0 bases from J, with 16 bases in between. Germline values: CDR1 LNHDA, CDR2 SQIVND (reference sequence). This CDR3 is 15 amino acids long. The CDR3 loop is CASLPGQDLNTEAFF. CDR3 bases: TGTGCCAGTCTTCCTGGCCAGGACTTGAACACTGAAGCTTTCTTT.

V is TRBV20-1 and J is TRBJ1-6, with unresolved D. The CDR3 totals 11 residues. Trimming stripped 5 bases from V and 14 bases from J, with 13 bases between. Per germline, CDR1 DFQATT and CDR2 SNEGSKA (reference sequence). CDR3 amino acids: CSAPDGPTLHF. The CDR3 region has the DNA TGCAGTGCTCCCGATGGCCCCACCCTCCACTTT.

V and J are TRBV5-1 and TRBJ2-1; 7 bases are a match to TRBD1. Germline V gene sequence: CDR1 SGHRS, CDR2 YFSETQ. With 2 bases clipped from V and 5 bases from J, the junction kept 13 bases outside the gene matches. The CDR3 is 17 amino acids. CDR3 amino acids: CASSLTVRVDRHNEQFF. The CDR3 DNA follows: TGCGCCAGCAGCTTAACTGTCCGCGTGGACAGGCACAATGAGCAGTTCTTC. The full variable domain, with the rest looked up from reference TRBV5-1 and TRBJ2-1, is KAGVTQTPRYLIKTRGQQVTLSCSPISGHRSVSWYQQTPGQGLQFLFEYFSETQRNKGNFPGRFSGRQFSNSRSEMNVSTLELGDSALYLCASSLTVRVDRHNEQFFGPGTRLTVL.

Only a few counts were recorded for this clone. This rearrangement joins TRBV10-3 to TRBJ1-2; weak D call: TRBD1 (5 bases). The V end lost 7 bases, the J end lost 3 bases, and 15 bases lay between the germline ends. The CDR3 spans 14 residues. Germline CDR1 and CDR2: ENHRY and SYGVKD. The CDR3 reads CAITPRQGYYGYTF. The CDR3 region has the DNA TGTGCCATCACTCCCCGGCAGGGTTACTATGGCTACACCTTC.

V usage is TRBV5-3 and J usage is TRBJ1-2; 10 bases match TRBD1. TRBV5-3 belongs to the ORF category, with a function that is uncertain. With 1 base clipped from V and 1 base from J, the junction kept 4 bases outside the gene matches. CDR3 size: 16 residues. As DNA, the CDR3 is TGTGCCAGAAGCTTGTGGGACAGGGGAGATAACTATGGCTACACCTTC. This gives the protein CARSLWDRGDNYGYTF.

Turning to this clone: The same CDR3 can be traced to other DNA sequences in this sample. The V call is TRBV18, the J call TRBJ1-2, with 9 bases that match TRBD1. The germline V gene encodes CDR1 KGHSH and CDR2 LQKENI. The CDR3 totals 15 residues. With 3 bases clipped from V and 2 bases from J, the junction kept 4 bases outside the gene matches. The CDR3 DNA sequence: TGTGCCAGCTCACCGGGACAGGGTGCGAACTATGGCTACACCTTC. Translating gives CASSPGQGANYGYTF. The whole variable domain, filled in from reference TRBV18 and TRBJ1-2, reads NAGVMQNPRHLVRRRGQEARLRCSPMKGHSHVYWYRQLPEEGLKFMVYLQKENIIDESGMPKERFSAEFPKEGPSILRIQQVVRGDSAAYFCASSPGQGANYGYTFGSGTRLTVV.

This clone has just one count. The J gene is TRBJ1-1, the V gene TRBV7-2; D is undetermined. V lost 5 bases, J lost 0 bases, and 4 bases lay in between. The CDR3 contains 12 residues. CDR1 and CDR2 (germline): SGHTA, FQGNSA. CDR3 sequence reads: CASSHLNTEAFF. For the CDR3, the DNA is TGTGCCAGCAGCCACTTGAACACTGAAGCTTTCTTT.

The rearrangement uses TRBV12-3 or TRBV12-4 and TRBJ1-1; TRBD1 matches 8 bases. The trim removed 6 bases at V and 6 bases at J, leaving 6 bases unmatched. This CDR3 is 13 amino acids long. For the CDR3, the DNA is TGTGCCAGCAGCTCAGACAGGGGAGCTGAAGCTTTCTTT. It is translated as CASSSDRGAEAFF.

The chain has TRBV19 and TRBJ1-1; tentative D call: TRBD1 (5 bases). This CDR3 comprises 16 residues. Trimming cost V 11 bases and J 1 base, with 23 bases left between them. Germline CDR1 is LNHDA and CDR2 is SQIVND (reference sequence). Here the CDR3 reads CACSAGLFVRNTEAFF. Here the CDR3 DNA reads TGTGCCTGCTCTGCGGGACTCTTCGTCAGGAACACTGAAGCTTTCTTT.

The chain is built from TRBV28 and TRBJ2-1, with D unclear. V was cut by 7 bases and J by 4 bases, with 17 bases left in between. Germline-derived CDR1 and CDR2 are MDHEN and SYDVKM. The CDR3 covers 15 residues. CDR3 loop: CASTPTFQKYNEQFF. CDR3 DNA: TGTGCCAGCACACCAACGTTTCAGAAATACAATGAGCAGTTCTTC.

The chain joins TRBV7-3 to TRBJ1-2; 9 nucleotides line up with TRBD1. From germline, CDR1 is SGHTA and CDR2 FQGTGA. The CDR3 length is 17 residues. The V segment lost 5 bases and the J segment 3 bases; nucleotides outside the gene matches: 13. For the CDR3, the DNA is TGTGCCAGCAGCCCTACGGGACAGGGTGCGATGGACTATGGCTACACCTTC. It codes for CASSPTGQGAMDYGYTF. The variable domain in full, with the rest retrieved from reference TRBV7-3 and TRBJ1-2, is GAGVSQTPSNKVTEKGKYVELRCDPISGHTALYWYRQSLGQGPEFLIYFQGTGAADDSGLPNDRFFAVRPEGSVSTLKIQRTERGDSAVYLCASSPTGQGAMDYGYTFGSGTRLTVV.

This rearrangement joins TRBV30 to TRBJ1-6; D is undetermined. The CDR3 length is 15 residues. Per germline, CDR1 GTSNPN and CDR2 SVGIG (reference sequence). V was cut by 0 bases and J by 9 bases, with 15 bases left in between. The DNA for the CDR3 is TGTGCCTGGAGTGTAGTGGGCCTGGGTGGTTCACCCCTCCACTTT. This encodes CAWSVVGLGGSPLHF. Variable domain in full (rest from reference TRBV30 and TRBJ1-6): SQTIHQWPATLVQPVGSPLSLECTVEGTSNPNLYWYRQAAGRGLQLLFYSVGIGQISSEVPQNLSASRPQDRQFILSSKKLLLSDSGFYLCAWSVVGLGGSPLHFGNGTRLTVT.

This chain joins TRBV14 and TRBJ2-5, with D perhaps matching TRBD2 (5 bases). Germline V CDR1 and CDR2: SGHDN, FVKESK. Trimming removed 0 bases from V and 6 bases from J, with 11 bases in between. The CDR3 sequence is 14 residues long. This chain's CDR3 is CASSQEGLAKTQYF. In DNA, the CDR3 is TGTGCCAGCAGCCAAGAAGGTCTAGCCAAGACCCAGTACTTC.

The chain is built from TRBV7-2 and TRBJ2-1, with 7 positions matching TRBD1. Unmatched junction bases numbered 0, after V lost 0 bases and J lost 1 base. Looked up from germline, CDR1 is SGHTA and CDR2 is FQGNSA. The length of the CDR3 is 15 residues. The CDR3 reads CASSLAQGSYNEQFF. The CDR3 nucleotides are TGTGCCAGCAGCTTAGCACAGGGGTCCTACAATGAGCAGTTCTTC.

The chain has TRBV7-8 and TRBJ2-1; TRBD1 matches 7 bases. The CDR3 runs 14 residues. The V segment lost 3 bases and the J segment 5 bases; nucleotides outside the gene matches: 4. The germline V gene encodes CDR1 SGHVS and CDR2 FQNEAQ. The CDR3 DNA sequence: TGTGCCAGCAGCTTCTGGGACAGTGACAATGAGCAGTTCTTC. It is translated as CASSFWDSDNEQFF. Together with reference TRBV7-8 and TRBJ2-1, the CDR3 gives the full variable domain: GAGVSQSPRYKVAKRGQDVALRCDPISGHVSLFWYQQALGQGPEFLTYFQNEAQLDKSGLPSDRFFAERPEGSVSTLKIQRTQQEDSAVYLCASSFWDSDNEQFFGPGTRLTVL.

Only one count was recorded for this clone. The chain links TRBV10-3 to TRBJ2-7; D possibly corresponds to TRBD2 (6 bases). V lost 0 bases, J lost 4 bases, and 19 bases lay in between. This CDR3 contains 17 residues. Germline assignment: CDR1 ENHRY and CDR2 SYGVKD. The DNA for the CDR3 is TGTGCCATCAGTGAGTCTCGAGGGACTCACATTAATTACGAGCAGTACTTC. Amino acid sequence: CAISESRGTHINYEQYF.

The gene calls are TRBV7-2 and TRBJ2-1, with 10 bases aligning to TRBD2. The germline gives CDR1 SGHTA, CDR2 FQGNSA. This CDR3 comprises 17 residues. V was clipped by 4 bases and J by 4 bases; unmatched bases: 10. In DNA, the CDR3 is TGTGCCAGCAGCTCCGACCTTCTAGCGGGGGAATACAATGAGCAGTTCTTC. Translating gives CASSSDLLAGEYNEQFF.